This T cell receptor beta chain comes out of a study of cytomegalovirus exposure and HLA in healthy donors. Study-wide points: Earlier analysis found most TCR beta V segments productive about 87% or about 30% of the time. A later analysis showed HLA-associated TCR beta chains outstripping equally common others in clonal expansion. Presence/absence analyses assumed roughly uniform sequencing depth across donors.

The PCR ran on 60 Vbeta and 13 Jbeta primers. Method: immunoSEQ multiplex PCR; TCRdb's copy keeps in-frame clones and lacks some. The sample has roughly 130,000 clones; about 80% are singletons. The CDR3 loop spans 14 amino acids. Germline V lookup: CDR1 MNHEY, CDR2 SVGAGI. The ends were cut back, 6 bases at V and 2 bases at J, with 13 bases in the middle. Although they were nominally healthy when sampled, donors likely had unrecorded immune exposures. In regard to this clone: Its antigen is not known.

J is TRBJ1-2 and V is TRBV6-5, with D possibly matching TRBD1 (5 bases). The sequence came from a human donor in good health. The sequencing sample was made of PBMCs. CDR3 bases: TGTGCCAGCAGCCGCTTACAGGAAAACTATGGCTACACCTTC. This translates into CASSRLQENYGYTF.